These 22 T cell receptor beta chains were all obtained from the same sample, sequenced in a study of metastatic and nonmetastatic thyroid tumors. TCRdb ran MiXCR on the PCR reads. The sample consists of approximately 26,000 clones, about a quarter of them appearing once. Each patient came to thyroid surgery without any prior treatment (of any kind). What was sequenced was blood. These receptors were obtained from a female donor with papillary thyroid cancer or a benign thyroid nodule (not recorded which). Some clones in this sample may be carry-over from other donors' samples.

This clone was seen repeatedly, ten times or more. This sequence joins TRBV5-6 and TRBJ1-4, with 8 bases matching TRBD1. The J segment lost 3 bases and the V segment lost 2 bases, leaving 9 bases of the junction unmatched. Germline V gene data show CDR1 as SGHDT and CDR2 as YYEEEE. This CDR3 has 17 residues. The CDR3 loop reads CASSFSGRGLSNEKLFF. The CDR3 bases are TGTGCCAGCAGCTTTTCGGGCAGGGGGCTTTCTAATGAAAAACTGTTTTTT.

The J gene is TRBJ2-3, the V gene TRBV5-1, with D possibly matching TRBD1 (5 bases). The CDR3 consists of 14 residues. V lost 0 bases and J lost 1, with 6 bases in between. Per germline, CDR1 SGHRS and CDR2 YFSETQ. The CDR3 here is CASSLGQRTDTQYF. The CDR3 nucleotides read TGCGCCAGCAGCTTGGGACAGCGCACAGATACGCAGTATTTT.

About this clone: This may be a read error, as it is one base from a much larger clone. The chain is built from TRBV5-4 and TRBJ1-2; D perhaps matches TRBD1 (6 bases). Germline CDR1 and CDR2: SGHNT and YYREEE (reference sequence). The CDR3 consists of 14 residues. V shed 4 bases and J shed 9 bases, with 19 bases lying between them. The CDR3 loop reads CASSPQGKGGCYTF. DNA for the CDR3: TGTGCCAGCAGCCCTCAGGGGAAAGGCGGGTGCTACACCTTC.

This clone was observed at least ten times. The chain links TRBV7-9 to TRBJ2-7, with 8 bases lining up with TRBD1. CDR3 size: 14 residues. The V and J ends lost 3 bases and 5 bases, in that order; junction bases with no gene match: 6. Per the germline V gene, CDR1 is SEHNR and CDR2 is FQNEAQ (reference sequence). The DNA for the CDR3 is TGTGCCAGCAGCTTCGACAGGGGTGACGACGAGCAGTACTTC. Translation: CASSFDRGDDEQYF.

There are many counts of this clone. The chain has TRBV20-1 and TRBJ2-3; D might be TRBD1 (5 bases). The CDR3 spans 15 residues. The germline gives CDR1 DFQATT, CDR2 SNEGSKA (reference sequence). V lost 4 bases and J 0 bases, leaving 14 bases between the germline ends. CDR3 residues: CSATSTAASTDTQYF. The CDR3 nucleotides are TGCAGTGCTACTTCGACAGCCGCTAGCACAGATACGCAGTATTTT.

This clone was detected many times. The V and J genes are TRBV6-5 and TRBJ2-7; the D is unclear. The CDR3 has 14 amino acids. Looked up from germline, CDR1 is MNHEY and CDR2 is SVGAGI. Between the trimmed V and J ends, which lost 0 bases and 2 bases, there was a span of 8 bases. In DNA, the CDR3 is TGTGCCAGCAGTTACTCGAAGATCCCCTACGAGCAGTACTTC. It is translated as CASSYSKIPYEQYF.

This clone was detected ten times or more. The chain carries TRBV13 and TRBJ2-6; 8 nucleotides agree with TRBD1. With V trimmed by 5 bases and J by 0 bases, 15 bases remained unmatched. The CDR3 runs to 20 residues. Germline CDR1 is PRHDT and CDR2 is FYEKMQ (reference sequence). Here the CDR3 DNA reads TGTGCCAGCAGCCAGGGCCCCAAGACAGGGGTAATCTCTGGGGCCAACGTCCTGACTTTC. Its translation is CASSQGPKTGVISGANVLTF. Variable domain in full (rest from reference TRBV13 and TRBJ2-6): AAGVIQSPRHLIKEKRETATLKCYPIPRHDTVYWYQQGPGQDPQFLISFYEKMQSDKGSIPDRFSAQQFSDYHSELNMSSLELGDSALYFCASSQGPKTGVISGANVLTFGAGSRLTVL.

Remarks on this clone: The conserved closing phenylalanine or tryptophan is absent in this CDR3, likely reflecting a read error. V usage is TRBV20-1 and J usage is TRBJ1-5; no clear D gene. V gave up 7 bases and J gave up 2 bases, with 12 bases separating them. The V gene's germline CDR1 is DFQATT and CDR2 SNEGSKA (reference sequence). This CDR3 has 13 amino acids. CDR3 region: CSEKGRGNQPQHL. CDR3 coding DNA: TGCAGTGAAAAGGGTCGGGGCAATCAGCCCCAGCATCTT.

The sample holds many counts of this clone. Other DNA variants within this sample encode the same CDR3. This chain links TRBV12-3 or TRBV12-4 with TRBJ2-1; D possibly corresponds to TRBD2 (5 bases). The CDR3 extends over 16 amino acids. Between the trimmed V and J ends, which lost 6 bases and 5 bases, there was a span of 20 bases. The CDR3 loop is CASRDLAGGFHNEQFF. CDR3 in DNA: TGTGCCAGCAGGGACCTGGCGGGCGGGTTCCACAATGAGCAGTTCTTC.

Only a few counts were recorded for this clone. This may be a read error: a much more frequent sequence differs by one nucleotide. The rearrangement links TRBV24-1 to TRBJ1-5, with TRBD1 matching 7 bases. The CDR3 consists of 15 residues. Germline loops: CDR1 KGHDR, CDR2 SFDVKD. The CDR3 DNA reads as TGTGCCACCAGTGACGAGACAGGGATCAATCGGCCCCAGCATTTT. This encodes CATSDETGINRPQHF.

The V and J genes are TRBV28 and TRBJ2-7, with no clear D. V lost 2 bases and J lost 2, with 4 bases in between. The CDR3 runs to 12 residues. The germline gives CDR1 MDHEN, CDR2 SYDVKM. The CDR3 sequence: CASSLGTYEQYF. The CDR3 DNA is TGTGCCAGCAGTTTAGGTACCTACGAGCAGTACTTC. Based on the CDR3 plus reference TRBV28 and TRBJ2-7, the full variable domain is DVKVTQSSRYLVKRTGEKVFLECVQDMDHENMFWYRQDPGLGLRLIYFSYDVKMKEKGDIPEGYSVSREKKERFSLILESASTNQTSMYLCASSLGTYEQYFGPGTRLTVT.

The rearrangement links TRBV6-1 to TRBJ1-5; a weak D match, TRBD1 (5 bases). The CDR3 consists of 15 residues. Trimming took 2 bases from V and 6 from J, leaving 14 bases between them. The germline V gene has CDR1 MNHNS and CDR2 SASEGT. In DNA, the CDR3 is TGTGCCAGCAGTGAAATCCTAGGGGCGCTTCAGCCCCAGCATTTT. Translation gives CASSEILGALQPQHF.

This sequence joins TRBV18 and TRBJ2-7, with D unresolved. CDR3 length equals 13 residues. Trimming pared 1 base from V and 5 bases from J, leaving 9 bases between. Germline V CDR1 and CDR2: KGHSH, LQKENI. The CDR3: CASSPQGPNEQYF. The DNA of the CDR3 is TGTGCCAGCTCACCACAGGGTCCGAACGAGCAGTACTTC.

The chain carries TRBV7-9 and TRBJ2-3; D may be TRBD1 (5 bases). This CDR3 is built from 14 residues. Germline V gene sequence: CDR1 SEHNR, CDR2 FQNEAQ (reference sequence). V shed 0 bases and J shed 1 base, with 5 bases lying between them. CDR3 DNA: TGTGCCAGCAGCTTAGCAGGGGGCACAGATACGCAGTATTTT. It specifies CASSLAGGTDTQYF.

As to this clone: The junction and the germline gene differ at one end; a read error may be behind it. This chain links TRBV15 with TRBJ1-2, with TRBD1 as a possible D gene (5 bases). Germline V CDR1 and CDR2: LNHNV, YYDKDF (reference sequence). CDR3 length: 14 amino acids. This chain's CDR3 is CSTIRERGGNGYTF. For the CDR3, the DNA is TGTTCCACCATCAGAGAGCGGGGGGGAAATGGCTACACCTTC. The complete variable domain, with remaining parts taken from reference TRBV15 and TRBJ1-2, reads DAMVIQNPRYQVTQFGKPVTLSCSQTLNHNVMYWYQQKSSQAPKLLFHYYDKDFNNEADTPDNFQSRRPNTSFCFLDIRSPGLGDTAMYLCSTIRERGGNGYTFGSGTRLTVV.

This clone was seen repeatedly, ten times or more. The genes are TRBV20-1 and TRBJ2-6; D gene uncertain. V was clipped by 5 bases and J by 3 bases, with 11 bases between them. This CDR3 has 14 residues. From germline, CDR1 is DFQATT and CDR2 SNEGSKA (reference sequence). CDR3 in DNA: TGCAGTGCTCCAAGATATGGTGGGGCCAACGTCCTGACTTTC. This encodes CSAPRYGGANVLTF.

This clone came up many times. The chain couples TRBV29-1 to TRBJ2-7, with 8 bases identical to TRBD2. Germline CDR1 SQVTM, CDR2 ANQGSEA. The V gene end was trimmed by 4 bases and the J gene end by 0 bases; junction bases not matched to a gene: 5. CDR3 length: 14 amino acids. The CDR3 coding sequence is TGCAGCGTTGTCAGCGGGGGAAGCTCCTACGAGCAGTACTTC. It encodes CSVVSGGSSYEQYF.

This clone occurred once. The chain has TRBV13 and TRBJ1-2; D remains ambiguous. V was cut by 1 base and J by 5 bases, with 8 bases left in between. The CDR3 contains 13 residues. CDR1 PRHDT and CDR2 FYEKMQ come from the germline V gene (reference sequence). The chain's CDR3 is CASSLDHGYGYTF. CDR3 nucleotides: TGTGCCAGCAGCTTAGATCACGGATATGGCTACACCTTC.

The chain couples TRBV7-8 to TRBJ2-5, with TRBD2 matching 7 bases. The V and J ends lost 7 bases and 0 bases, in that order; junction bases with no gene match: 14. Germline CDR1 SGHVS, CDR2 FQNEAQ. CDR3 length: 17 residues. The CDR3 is CASISSGASGYQETQYF. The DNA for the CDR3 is TGTGCCAGCATATCCTCCGGGGCTAGCGGCTACCAAGAGACCCAGTACTTC. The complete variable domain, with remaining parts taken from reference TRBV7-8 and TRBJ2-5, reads GAGVSQSPRYKVAKRGQDVALRCDPISGHVSLFWYQQALGQGPEFLTYFQNEAQLDKSGLPSDRFFAERPEGSVSTLKIQRTQQEDSAVYLCASISSGASGYQETQYFGPGTRLLVL.

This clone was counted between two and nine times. The CDR3 region is CASSVGSGSERSDEQYV. The CDR3 nucleotides are TGTGCCAGCAGTGTAGGGTCCGGCAGTGAGAGGAGCGACGAGCAGTACGTC. This rearrangement joins TRBV2 to TRBJ2-7; the D is unclear. V lost 4 bases and J 5 bases, leaving 24 bases between the germline ends. The CDR3 totals 17 residues. Per germline, CDR1 SNHLY and CDR2 FYNNEI.

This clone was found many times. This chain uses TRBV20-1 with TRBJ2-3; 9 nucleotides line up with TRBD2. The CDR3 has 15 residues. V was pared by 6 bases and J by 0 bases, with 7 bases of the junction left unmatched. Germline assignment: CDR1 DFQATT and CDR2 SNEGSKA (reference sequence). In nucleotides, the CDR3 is TGCAGTGCGGCGGGAGGGGGAACTAGCACAGATACGCAGTATTTT. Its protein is CSAAGGGTSTDTQYF.

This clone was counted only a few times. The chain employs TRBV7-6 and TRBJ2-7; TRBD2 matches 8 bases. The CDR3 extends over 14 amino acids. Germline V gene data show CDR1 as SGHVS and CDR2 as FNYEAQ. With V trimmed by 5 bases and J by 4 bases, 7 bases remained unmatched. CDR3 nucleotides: TGTGCCAGCAGCCCCGGGAGGGGGGTATACGAGCAGTACTTC. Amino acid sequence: CASSPGRGVYEQYF.